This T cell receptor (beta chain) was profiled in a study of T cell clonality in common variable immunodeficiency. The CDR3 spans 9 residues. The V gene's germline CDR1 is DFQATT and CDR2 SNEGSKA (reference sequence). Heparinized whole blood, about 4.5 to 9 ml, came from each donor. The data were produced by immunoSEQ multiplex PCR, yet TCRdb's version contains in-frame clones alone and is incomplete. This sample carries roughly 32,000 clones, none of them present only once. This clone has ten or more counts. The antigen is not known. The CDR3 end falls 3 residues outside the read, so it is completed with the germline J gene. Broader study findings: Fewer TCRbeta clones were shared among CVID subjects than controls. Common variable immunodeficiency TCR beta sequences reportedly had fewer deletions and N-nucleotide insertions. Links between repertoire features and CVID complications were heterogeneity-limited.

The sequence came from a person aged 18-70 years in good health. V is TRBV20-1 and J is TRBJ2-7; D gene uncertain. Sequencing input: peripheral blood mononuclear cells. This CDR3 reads CRHEDEQYF. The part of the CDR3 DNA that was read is TGCAGACACGAAGACGAG.